The next 28 T cell receptor beta chains were all read from a single sample in a study of blood T cell repertoires in COVID-19. The assay was immunoSEQ multiplex PCR, and TCRdb's table has in-frame clones only and misses some. The data show roughly 190,000 clones, roughly 80% seen once. The sample taken for sequencing was peripheral blood. These receptors were collected from a human donor in a cohort sampled during active COVID-19.

The rearrangement uses TRBV4-1 and TRBJ1-1; the match to TRBD1 covers 8 bases. Germline values: CDR1 MGHRA, CDR2 YSYEKL. The J segment lost 4 bases and the V segment lost 4 bases, leaving 5 bases of the junction unmatched. The CDR3 spans 14 residues. The CDR3 coding sequence is TGCGCCAGCAGCCTGTCACAGGGGGGCACTGAAGCTTTCTTT. It codes for CASSLSQGGTEAFF.

The chain has TRBV5-6 and TRBJ1-2, with a weak D call TRBD1 (5 bases). The length of the CDR3 is 15 residues. Looked up from germline, CDR1 is SGHDT and CDR2 is YYEEEE. Trimming removed 1 base at V and 0 bases at J, with 10 bases between. The CDR3, as DNA: TGTGCCAGCAGCTTGAGCGGGGCGGCTAACTATGGCTACACCTTC. It is translated as CASSLSGAANYGYTF.

The V call is TRBV5-1, the J call TRBJ1-5, with D hard to call. CDR1 SGHRS and CDR2 YFSETQ come from the germline V gene. The CDR3 loop spans 14 amino acids. Between the trimmed V and J ends, which lost 4 bases and 9 bases, there was a span of 17 bases. The CDR3 DNA is TGCGCCAGCAGCCCCGGGGTGACCGGAGGGCCCCAGCATTTT. It yields the protein CASSPGVTGGPQHF.

The V call is TRBV24-1, the J call TRBJ2-1, with 8 bases lining up with TRBD2. With 7 bases clipped from V and 0 bases from J, the junction kept 10 bases outside the gene matches. The germline V gene encodes CDR1 KGHDR and CDR2 SFDVKD. This CDR3 region has 17 residues. For the CDR3, the DNA is TGTGCCACCAGCCCCAAGACTAGCGCTAGCTCCTACAATGAGCAGTTCTTC. It yields the protein CATSPKTSASSYNEQFF.

About this clone: The sample contains more than one DNA sequence encoding this CDR3. The chain carries TRBV19 and TRBJ1-5, with 9 bases fitting TRBD1. Germline V gene sequence: CDR1 LNHDA, CDR2 SQIVND (reference sequence). V was clipped by 6 bases and J by 4 bases; unmatched bases: 1. This CDR3 has 13 residues. The CDR3: CASSGTGNQPQHF. CDR3 bases: TGTGCCAGTAGCGGGACAGGGAATCAGCCCCAGCATTTT.

The chain carries TRBV7-8 and TRBJ1-6; the D gene is possibly TRBD1 (5 bases). Germline lookup yields CDR1 SGHVS and CDR2 FQNEAQ. The CDR3 has 14 amino acids. With 5 bases removed from V and 10 bases from J, the gap between germline ends came to 15 bases. CDR3 sequence (DNA): TGTGCCAGCAGCACCGACAGCGGGCGCTCACCCCTCCACTTT. It is translated as CASSTDSGRSPLHF. The full variable domain, rest sourced from reference TRBV7-8 and TRBJ1-6, is GAGVSQSPRYKVAKRGQDVALRCDPISGHVSLFWYQQALGQGPEFLTYFQNEAQLDKSGLPSDRFFAERPEGSVSTLKIQRTQQEDSAVYLCASSTDSGRSPLHFGNGTRLTVT.

This clone appeared once. The J gene is TRBJ2-2, the V gene TRBV3-1 (or the pseudogene TRBV3-2); 12 nucleotides agree with TRBD2. Germline CDR1 and CDR2: LGHDT and YNNKEL (reference sequence). This CDR3 is built from 18 residues. The V segment lost 4 bases and the J segment 7 bases; nucleotides outside the gene matches: 13. The CDR3 loop is CASSRAVPSGRAGGELFF. The CDR3 DNA reads TGTGCCAGCAGCCGCGCGGTTCCTAGCGGGAGGGCCGGCGGGGAGCTGTTTTTT.

This clone was detected only once. This sequence joins TRBV5-1 and TRBJ1-3, with D uncertain. V lost 0 bases, J lost 4 bases, and 17 bases lay in between. Germline V gene lookup returns CDR1 SGHRS and CDR2 YFSETQ. The CDR3 extends over 17 amino acids. The CDR3 DNA sequence: TGCGCCAGCAGCTTGGCCGGCCCGAGGGAAGTAGGAAACACCATATATTTT. It encodes CASSLAGPREVGNTIYF.

The CDR3 region is CASQATSTDTQYF. In DNA, the CDR3 is TGTGCCAGCCAGGCTACTAGCACAGATACGCAGTATTTT. The chain links TRBV2 to TRBJ2-3; D gene ambiguous. V lost 8 bases to trimming and J lost 0 bases, with 9 bases between them. Germline loops: CDR1 SNHLY, CDR2 FYNNEI. The CDR3 is 13 amino acids.

CDR3 sequence reads: CASRDSGAYEQYF. In DNA, the CDR3 is TGTGCCAGCAGGGATAGCGGGGCCTACGAGCAGTACTTC. This chain connects TRBV2 to TRBJ2-7; 8 bases fit TRBD2. The CDR3 is 13 residues long. Germline values: CDR1 SNHLY, CDR2 FYNNEI. V was clipped by 6 bases and J by 2 bases; unmatched bases: 3.

The genes are TRBV19 and TRBJ2-1, with 10 bases lining up with TRBD2. The CDR3 sequence is 15 residues long. V was clipped by 3 bases and J by 4 bases; unmatched bases: 3. In germline, CDR1 is LNHDA, CDR2 SQIVND (reference sequence). CDR3 sequence: CASSILAGDYNEQFF. CDR3 nucleotide sequence: TGTGCCAGTAGTATTCTAGCGGGGGATTACAATGAGCAGTTCTTC.

This clone was counted a single time. The chain is built from TRBV7-8 and TRBJ1-1, with D possibly matching TRBD1 (5 bases). CDR1 SGHVS and CDR2 FQNEAQ come from the germline V gene. V dropped 6 bases and J dropped 2 bases, with 16 bases sitting between them. The CDR3 is made up of 15 amino acids. The CDR3 here is CASRPRGIINTEAFF. The CDR3 nucleotides read TGTGCCAGCAGACCACGGGGGATTATAAACACTGAAGCTTTCTTT. The variable domain in full, with the rest retrieved from reference TRBV7-8 and TRBJ1-1, is GAGVSQSPRYKVAKRGQDVALRCDPISGHVSLFWYQQALGQGPEFLTYFQNEAQLDKSGLPSDRFFAERPEGSVSTLKIQRTQQEDSAVYLCASRPRGIINTEAFFGQGTRLTVV.

The rearrangement joins TRBV5-1 to TRBJ2-3, with D possibly TRBD1 on 5 matching bases. CDR1 SGHRS and CDR2 YFSETQ come from the germline V gene. This CDR3 spans 14 amino acids. V shed 5 bases and J shed 1 base, with 11 bases lying between them. The CDR3 nucleotides are TGCGCCAGCAGGCACCCACAGGGCACAGATACGCAGTATTTT. Amino acid sequence: CASRHPQGTDTQYF.

This sequence joins TRBV18 and TRBJ2-1; D remains unclear. The CDR3 length is 12 residues. V was shortened by 2 bases and J by 7 bases, with 6 bases between the two germline ends. Germline CDR1 and CDR2: KGHSH and LQKENI. CDR3 sequence: CASSPGRNEQFF. In nucleotides, the CDR3 is TGTGCCAGCTCACCAGGTCGGAATGAGCAGTTCTTC.

This clone was detected only once. This chain uses TRBV11-2 with TRBJ2-1, with D tentatively TRBD1 (5 bases). The CDR3 loop spans 19 amino acids. V gave up 1 base and J gave up 5 bases, with 24 bases separating them. Per germline, CDR1 SGHAT and CDR2 FQNNGV. The CDR3 sequence: CASSLASFSGRGIHNEQFF. The CDR3 nucleotides are TGTGCCAGCAGCTTAGCCTCATTTTCTGGAAGGGGAATCCACAATGAGCAGTTCTTC.

This clone was picked up a small number of times. V is TRBV5-5 and J is TRBJ1-1, with D maybe TRBD1 (5 bases). V was pared by 6 bases and J by 1 base, with 13 bases between. CDR3 length: 14 amino acids. The germline V gene has CDR1 SGHKS and CDR2 YYEKEE (reference sequence). The CDR3 DNA reads TGTGCCAGCAACAGACAGACAACGAACACTGAAGCTTTCTTT. Amino acid sequence: CASNRQTTNTEAFF.

The chain combines TRBV15 with TRBJ1-4; D ambiguous. CDR1 is LNHNV, CDR2 YYDKDF, per germline (reference sequence). The CDR3 totals 15 residues. Deletions cut 1 base from V and 0 bases from J, with 6 bases between. As DNA, the CDR3 is TGTGCCACCAGCAGAGGCACAGCAACTAATGAAAAACTGTTTTTT. Protein sequence: CATSRGTATNEKLFF. The full variable domain, rest sourced from reference TRBV15 and TRBJ1-4, is DAMVIQNPRYQVTQFGKPVTLSCSQTLNHNVMYWYQQKSSQAPKLLFHYYDKDFNNEADTPDNFQSRRPNTSFCFLDIRSPGLGDTAMYLCATSRGTATNEKLFFGSGTQLSVL.

The chain has TRBV7-9 and TRBJ1-2; TRBD1 is a possible D gene (6 bases). Germline V gene sequence: CDR1 SEHNR, CDR2 FQNEAQ (reference sequence). The CDR3 runs 13 residues. With 5 bases removed from V and 3 bases from J, the gap between germline ends came to 10 bases. As DNA, the CDR3 is TGTGCCAGCAGCGCCACAGGGTACTATGGCTACACCTTC. This encodes CASSATGYYGYTF.

This CDR3 is CASSSGTGFTDTQYF. Here the CDR3 DNA reads TGTGCCAGCAGCTCCGGGACAGGGTTCACAGATACGCAGTATTTT. The chain has TRBV11-3 and TRBJ2-3; 9 nucleotides line up with TRBD1. The CDR3 consists of 15 residues. The germline V gene encodes CDR1 SGHNT and CDR2 YENEEA. V gave up 4 bases and J gave up 2 bases; unmatched junction bases: 4.

V and J are TRBV5-1 and TRBJ2-5; 13 nucleotides align to TRBD2. V gave up 4 bases and J gave up 1 base; unmatched junction bases: 4. In germline, CDR1 is SGHRS, CDR2 YFSETQ. The CDR3 spans 16 residues. Written as DNA, the CDR3 is TGCGCCAGCAGCCCCAGACTAGCGGGGGGCCAAGAGACCCAGTACTTC. Protein: CASSPRLAGGQETQYF.

This chain uses TRBV27 with TRBJ2-1, with 9 positions matching TRBD2. The V gene end was trimmed by 3 bases and the J gene end by 8 bases; junction bases not matched to a gene: 11. The CDR3 consists of 16 residues. Germline V gives CDR1 MNHEY, CDR2 SMNVEV (reference sequence). Here the CDR3 reads CASSFDAGGFGDEQFF. CDR3 bases: TGTGCCAGCAGTTTTGATGCGGGGGGGTTCGGCGATGAGCAGTTCTTC.

The genes are TRBV2 and TRBJ2-2; D perhaps matches TRBD1 (5 bases). Germline V gene lookup returns CDR1 SNHLY and CDR2 FYNNEI. V shed 10 bases and J shed 2 bases, with 17 bases lying between them. CDR3 length: 15 residues. CDR3: CATTLQTANTGELFF. The DNA for the CDR3 is TGTGCCACCACTCTGCAGACAGCCAACACCGGGGAGCTGTTTTTT.

The J gene is TRBJ2-4, the V gene TRBV11-2; tentative D call: TRBD1 (5 bases). The V end lost 2 bases, the J end lost 8 bases, and 19 bases lay between the germline ends. The CDR3 sequence is 16 residues long. The germline V gene encodes CDR1 SGHAT and CDR2 FQNNGV. CDR3 sequence (DNA): TGTGCCAGCAGCTTAAGAGGCCCCCAGGGATGGGACATTCAGTACTTC. This encodes CASSLRGPQGWDIQYF. Supplemented by reference TRBV11-2 and TRBJ2-4, the full variable domain reads EAGVAQSPRYKIIEKRQSVAFWCNPISGHATLYWYQQILGQGPKLLIQFQNNGVVDDSQLPKDRFSAERLKGVDSTLKIQPAKLEDSAVYLCASSLRGPQGWDIQYFGAGTRLSVL.

This clone was recorded a few times. V usage is TRBV6-5 and J usage is TRBJ1-1; D not resolved. V was trimmed by 4 bases and J by 0 bases, leaving 12 bases between them. The CDR3 loop spans 15 amino acids. Germline CDR1 is MNHEY and CDR2 is SVGAGI. CDR3 amino acids: CASSLVERMNTEAFF. Written as DNA, the CDR3 is TGTGCCAGCAGTTTAGTAGAGAGGATGAACACTGAAGCTTTCTTT.

The chain has TRBV2 and TRBJ2-4; 9 nucleotides align to TRBD1. V shed 6 bases, J shed 8 bases, and the junction held 8 bases outside the gene matches. Germline V gene lookup returns CDR1 SNHLY and CDR2 FYNNEI. There are 14 residues in the CDR3. The CDR3 sequence is CASSLGQGRDIQYF. CDR3 bases: TGTGCCAGCAGCCTAGGACAGGGGCGAGACATTCAGTACTTC.

The rearrangement links TRBV3-1 (or the pseudogene TRBV3-2) to TRBJ2-3, with a weak D call TRBD2 (6 bases). CDR1 is LGHDT and CDR2 is YNNKEL in the germline V gene (reference sequence). Trimming removed 2 bases from V and 3 bases from J, with 9 bases in between. This CDR3 comprises 14 residues. As DNA, the CDR3 is TGTGCCAGCAGCCAACCGGGACTTACAGATACGCAGTATTTT. Amino acids: CASSQPGLTDTQYF.

The genes are TRBV7-2 and TRBJ2-7; 10 bases match TRBD2. Germline assignment: CDR1 SGHTA and CDR2 FQGNSA. J was trimmed by 0 bases and V by 1 base; bases with no gene match: 6. The CDR3 sequence is 17 residues long. The CDR3 sequence is CASSLGVSGRYSYEQYF. The CDR3 DNA is TGTGCCAGCAGCTTAGGTGTTAGCGGGAGGTACTCCTACGAGCAGTACTTC.

This clone was counted between two and nine times. The CDR3, as DNA: TGCGCCAGCAGCGCCACTAGCGGGAGAGGTACCGGGGAGCTGTTTTTT. It codes for CASSATSGRGTGELFF. The V call is TRBV5-1, the J call TRBJ2-2; 11 bases are a match to TRBD2. The germline CDR1 and CDR2 sequences are SGHRS and YFSETQ. This CDR3 contains 16 residues. The V segment lost 4 bases and the J segment 5 bases; nucleotides outside the gene matches: 7. Full variable domain (remainder filled in from reference TRBV5-1 and TRBJ2-2): KAGVTQTPRYLIKTRGQQVTLSCSPISGHRSVSWYQQTPGQGLQFLFEYFSETQRNKGNFPGRFSGRQFSNSRSEMNVSTLELGDSALYLCASSATSGRGTGELFFGEGSRLTVL.